The TCR beta chain under discussion was sequenced for a study of beta chain features in type 1 diabetes. Study summary: On cell yields, gender and age, patients and healthy donors were similar. Researchers looked at fewer than 120,000,000 sorted cells across all samples.

What was sequenced were expressed TCRB transcripts, since all of the isolated RNA had been reverse transcribed. Clones were read by immunoSEQ multiplex PCR, and TCRdb kept only the in-frame ones, dropping some. The profile shows tens of thousands of clones, 51% of them singletons. CD4+ cells of the naive, central memory, regulatory and stem cell-like memory types were sorted via CD45RO/CCR7/CD25/CD127/CD95/CD27. From germline, CDR1 is MNHNY and CDR2 SVGAGI (reference sequence). The CDR3 has 15 amino acids. The sequence was collected from a woman in her late teens or twenties in good health. This chain connects TRBV6-6 to TRBJ2-5; 9 bases line up with TRBD2. The J call may be incorrect, as the DNA end agrees better with TRBJ2-7. What was sequenced was Tregs from blood. The CDR3 loop is CASSSQREVTYEQYF. CDR3 sequence (DNA): TGTGCCAGCAGTTCCCAGCGGGAGGTTACCTACGAGCAGTACTTC.